In this sample, the clone carrying this T cell receptor beta chain turned up once. The data are from a study of blood T cells in healthy people across ages. The CDR3 runs 12 residues. Germline V CDR1 and CDR2: MNHNS, SASEGT. V lost 7 bases to trimming and J lost 6 bases; unmatched junction nucleotides: 4. Primers used in a second PCR of roughly 6 to 11 cycles were a sample-barcoded 5' primer and a J-beta primer mix. One entry per CDR3 protein results from TCRdb running MiXCR on the 5' RACE reads. The sample has around 900,000 distinct CDR3 sequences, about 53% seen once. The TCR sequence derives from a woman aged 55-75 years in good health. The V call is TRBV6-1, the J call TRBJ2-5; TRBD2 agrees at 8 bases. The sequencing input was blood. The CDR3 DNA sequence: TGTGCCAGCATGTGGACTAGCAAGACCCAGTACTTC. Translating it yields CASMWTSKTQYF.